This T cell receptor beta chain came from a study of T cell clonotyping in hematopoietic cell transplantation. Whole-study results and caveats: Recipient TCR diversity dropped after transplant; expanded clonotypes rose from day 30 to 180.

Produced via immunoSEQ multiplex PCR; TCRdb's table is partial and in-frame only. The sample has several hundred clones, around 95% seen once. Germline V gives CDR1 LNHDA, CDR2 SQIVND (reference sequence). CDR3 length: 14 residues. Trimming took 3 bases from V and 2 from J, leaving 10 bases between them. On this clone: The antigen is not known.

The V gene is TRBV19, the J gene TRBJ1-1; unclear D gene. The clonotype comes from a female patient in her fifties who had an allogeneic stem cell transplant from an unrelated donor, so the T cells may come from the graft donor. Some clones in this sample may be carry-over from other donors' samples. The sample here was peripheral blood mononuclear cells, taken 30 days after allogeneic stem cell transplant. The CDR3 reads CASSIDGPNTEAFF. CDR3 sequence (DNA): TGTGCCAGTAGTATTGATGGGCCTAACACTGAAGCTTTCTTT. Together with reference TRBV19 and TRBJ1-1, the CDR3 gives the full variable domain: DGGITQSPKYLFRKEGQNVTLSCEQNLNHDAMYWYRQDPGQGLRLIYYSQIVNDFQKGDIAEGYSVSREKKESFPLTVTSAQKNPTAFYLCASSIDGPNTEAFFGQGTRLTVV.